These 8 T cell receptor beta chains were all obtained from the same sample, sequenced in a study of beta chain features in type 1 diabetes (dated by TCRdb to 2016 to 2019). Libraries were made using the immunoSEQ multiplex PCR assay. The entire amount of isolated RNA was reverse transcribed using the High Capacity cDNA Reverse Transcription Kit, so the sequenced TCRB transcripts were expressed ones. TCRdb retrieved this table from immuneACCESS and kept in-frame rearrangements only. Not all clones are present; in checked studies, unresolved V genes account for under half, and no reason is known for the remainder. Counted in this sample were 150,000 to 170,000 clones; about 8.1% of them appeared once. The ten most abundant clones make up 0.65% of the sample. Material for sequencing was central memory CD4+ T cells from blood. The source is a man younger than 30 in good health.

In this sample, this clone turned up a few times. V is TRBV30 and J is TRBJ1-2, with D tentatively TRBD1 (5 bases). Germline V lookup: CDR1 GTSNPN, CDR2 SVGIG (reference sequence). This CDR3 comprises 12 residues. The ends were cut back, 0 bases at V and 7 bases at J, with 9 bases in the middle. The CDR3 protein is CAWSVGAAGYTF. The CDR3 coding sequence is TGTGCCTGGAGTGTAGGGGCAGCTGGCTACACCTTC.

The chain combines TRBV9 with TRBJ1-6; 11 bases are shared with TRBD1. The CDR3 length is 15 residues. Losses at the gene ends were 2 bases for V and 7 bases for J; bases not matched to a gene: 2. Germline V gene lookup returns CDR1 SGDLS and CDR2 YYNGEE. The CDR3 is CASSVDRGQNSPLHF. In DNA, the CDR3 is TGTGCCAGCAGCGTGGACAGGGGGCAGAATTCACCCCTCCACTTT.

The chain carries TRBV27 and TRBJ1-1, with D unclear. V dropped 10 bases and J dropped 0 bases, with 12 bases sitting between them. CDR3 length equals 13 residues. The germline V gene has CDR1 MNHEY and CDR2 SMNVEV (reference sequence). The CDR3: CATRRRVNTEAFF. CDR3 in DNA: TGTGCCACCAGGAGGAGGGTGAACACTGAAGCTTTCTTT.

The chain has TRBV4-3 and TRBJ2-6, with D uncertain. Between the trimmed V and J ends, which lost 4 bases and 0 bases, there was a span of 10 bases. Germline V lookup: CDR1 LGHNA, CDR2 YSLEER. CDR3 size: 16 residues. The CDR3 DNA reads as TGCGCCAGCAGCCCCACTGGGCGCTCTGGGGCCAACGTCCTGACTTTC. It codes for CASSPTGRSGANVLTF.

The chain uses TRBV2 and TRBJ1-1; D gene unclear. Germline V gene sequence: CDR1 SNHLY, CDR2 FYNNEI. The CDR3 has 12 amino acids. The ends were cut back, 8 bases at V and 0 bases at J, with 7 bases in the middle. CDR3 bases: TGTGCCAGCCCGGTTATGAACACTGAAGCTTTCTTT. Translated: CASPVMNTEAFF.

CDR3 DNA: TGTGCCAGCAGCGTAGAGGCGGGGCTCAACAATGAGCAGTTCTTC. It specifies CASSVEAGLNNEQFF. The chain is built from TRBV9 and TRBJ2-1; D may be TRBD2 (6 bases). From germline, CDR1 is SGDLS and CDR2 YYNGEE. The CDR3 length is 15 residues. With 0 bases removed from V and 5 bases from J, the gap between germline ends came to 12 bases. Based on the CDR3 plus reference TRBV9 and TRBJ2-1, the full variable domain is DSGVTQTPKHLITATGQRVTLRCSPRSGDLSVYWYQQSLDQGLQFLIQYYNGEERAKGNILERFSAQQFPDLHSELNLSSLELGDSALYFCASSVEAGLNNEQFFGPGTRLTVL.

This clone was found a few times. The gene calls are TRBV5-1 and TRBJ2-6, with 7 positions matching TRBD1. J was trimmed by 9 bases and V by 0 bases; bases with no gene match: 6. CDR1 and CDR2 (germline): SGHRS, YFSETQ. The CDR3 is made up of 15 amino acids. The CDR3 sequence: CASSLDQGQYNVLTF. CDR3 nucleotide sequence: TGCGCCAGCAGCTTGGACCAGGGACAGTACAACGTCCTGACTTTC.

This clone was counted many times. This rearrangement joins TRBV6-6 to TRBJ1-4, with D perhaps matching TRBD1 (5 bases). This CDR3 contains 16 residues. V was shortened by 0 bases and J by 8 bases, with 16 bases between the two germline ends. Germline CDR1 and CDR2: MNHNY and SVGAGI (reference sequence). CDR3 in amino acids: CASSYSSRGLPEKLFF. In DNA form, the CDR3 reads TGTGCCAGCAGTTACTCGAGTCGGGGACTGCCCGAAAAACTGTTTTTT.